One sample yielded the 27 T cell receptor beta chains listed below, sequenced in a study of radiotherapy plus CTLA-4 blockade in lung cancer. The protocol was immunoSEQ multiplex PCR, while the TCRdb copy is restricted to in-frame clones and leaves out a portion. Of some 77,000 clones listed, more than 75% were seen once; the top ten hold around 2%. Sample: peripheral blood, taken from a patient treated with radiotherapy plus ipilimumab. The receptors shown here come from a human donor with non-small cell lung cancer who had a partial response to radiotherapy plus ipilimumab.

The V gene is TRBV28, the J gene TRBJ1-2, with D hard to call. This CDR3 is built from 11 residues. Trimming took off 6 bases at V and 7 bases at J, with 9 bases between the two ends. CDR1 is MDHEN and CDR2 is SYDVKM in the germline V gene. For the CDR3, the DNA is TGTGCCAGCAGCGAGGCATTTGGCTACACCTTC. Protein product: CASSEAFGYTF.

The gene calls are TRBV11-2 and TRBJ2-5, with D perhaps TRBD2 (6 bases). This CDR3 is built from 14 residues. Trimming removed 0 bases from V and 5 bases from J, with 10 bases in between. Germline CDR1 and CDR2: SGHAT and FQNNGV. The CDR3 spells CASSLDGRRETQYF. The CDR3 nucleotides are TGTGCCAGCAGCTTAGACGGGAGACGTGAGACCCAGTACTTC.

A few counts support this clone. The chain recombines TRBV6-1 with TRBJ1-3; D possibly corresponds to TRBD1 (5 bases). V shed 4 bases and J shed 4 bases, with 14 bases lying between them. Germline CDR1 MNHNS, CDR2 SASEGT. The CDR3 has 15 amino acids. The CDR3 DNA reads as TGTGCCAGCAGTGGAACAAGGGCAGGGGGAAACACCATATATTTT. It translates to CASSGTRAGGNTIYF.

The gene calls are TRBV28 and TRBJ2-6, with D tentatively TRBD1 (6 bases). Trimming left V 5 bases short and J 2 bases short, with 10 bases between. This CDR3 is 15 amino acids long. Germline loops: CDR1 MDHEN, CDR2 SYDVKM. The CDR3 reads CASSPQGPGANVLTF. The CDR3 DNA reads TGTGCCAGCAGTCCTCAGGGGCCTGGGGCCAACGTCCTGACTTTC.

The V gene is TRBV19, the J gene TRBJ1-1, with D maybe TRBD1 (5 bases). Per the germline V gene, CDR1 is LNHDA and CDR2 is SQIVND (reference sequence). This CDR3 has 16 amino acids. Trimming removed 5 bases from V and 0 bases from J, with 16 bases in between. The CDR3 is CASSGRNRIMNTEAFF. In nucleotides, the CDR3 is TGTGCCAGTAGTGGACGAAACAGGATAATGAACACTGAAGCTTTCTTT.

The V and J genes are TRBV5-4 and TRBJ2-1; 14 bases fit TRBD2. This CDR3 has 15 residues. V was clipped by 3 bases and J by 8 bases; unmatched bases: 4. The germline CDR1 and CDR2 sequences are SGHNT and YYREEE (reference sequence). Here the CDR3 reads CASSSPGLAGDEQFF. CDR3 nucleotide sequence: TGTGCCAGCAGCTCCCCGGGACTAGCGGGAGATGAGCAGTTCTTC.

Regarding this clone: Other DNA sequences within the sample encode an identical CDR3. The chain joins TRBV4-1 to TRBJ2-3, with TRBD2 identical over 8 bases. The trim removed 2 bases at V and 1 base at J, leaving 5 bases unmatched. CDR3 length: 16 residues. The germline V gene has CDR1 MGHRA and CDR2 YSYEKL. The CDR3 here is CASSQTGLAGTDTQYF. The CDR3 DNA reads as TGCGCCAGCAGCCAAACCGGACTAGCCGGCACAGATACGCAGTATTTT.

This chain links TRBV7-2 with TRBJ1-4; TRBD1 is a possible D gene (6 bases). The CDR3 has 15 amino acids. V was clipped by 4 bases and J by 0 bases, with 9 bases between them. Germline V CDR1 and CDR2: SGHTA, FQGNSA. Here the CDR3 reads CASSWAGATNEKLFF. CDR3 coding DNA: TGTGCCAGCAGCTGGGCAGGGGCAACTAATGAAAAACTGTTTTTT.

The rearrangement uses TRBV27 and TRBJ2-7; TRBD1 might be the D (7 bases). The CDR3 contains 14 residues. CDR1 MNHEY and CDR2 SMNVEV come from the germline V gene (reference sequence). Between the trimmed V and J ends, which lost 2 bases and 5 bases, there was a span of 13 bases. The CDR3 reads CASSLGQGEDEQYF. In DNA form, the CDR3 reads TGTGCCAGCAGTTTAGGGCAGGGGGAGGACGAGCAGTACTTC.

The chain has TRBV5-1 and TRBJ2-1, with a weak D call TRBD1 (6 bases). Trimming pared 6 bases from V and 10 bases from J, leaving 14 bases between. Germline CDR1 and CDR2: SGHRS and YFSETQ. The CDR3 contains 12 residues. The CDR3: CASTSQGNEQFF. CDR3 nucleotide sequence: TGCGCCAGCACCTCGCAGGGGAACGAGCAGTTCTTC.

V gene TRBV18 combines with J gene TRBJ1-1; TRBD1 aligns across 11 bases. V was clipped by 4 bases and J by 11 bases; unmatched bases: 12. Germline lookup yields CDR1 KGHSH and CDR2 LQKENI. CDR3 length: 15 amino acids. The CDR3: CASSLGQGDFSEAFF. The CDR3 DNA is TGTGCCAGCTCACTGGGACAGGGGGACTTTTCCGAGGCTTTCTTT.

This clone was found a few times. J is TRBJ1-3 and V is TRBV2; TRBD1 might be the D (6 bases). This CDR3 contains 16 residues. V lost 5 bases and J lost 0, with 14 bases in between. Germline CDR1 and CDR2: SNHLY and FYNNEI. CDR3 residues: CASSFLDSSSGNTIYF. DNA of the CDR3: TGTGCCAGCAGTTTCCTGGACAGCTCCTCTGGAAACACCATATATTTT.

The rearrangement uses TRBV19 and TRBJ1-1; D gene unclear. Germline loops: CDR1 LNHDA, CDR2 SQIVND (reference sequence). Trimming pared 1 base from V and 11 bases from J, leaving 20 bases between. This CDR3 contains 15 residues. This chain's CDR3 is CASSIAGGGGLWAFF. In DNA form, the CDR3 reads TGTGCCAGTAGTATAGCCGGCGGCGGCGGACTGTGGGCTTTCTTT.

This clone was counted between two and nine times. The gene calls are TRBV11-1 and TRBJ2-1; 11 nucleotides agree with TRBD2. The germline gives CDR1 SGHAT, CDR2 FQDESV (reference sequence). The J segment lost 8 bases and the V segment lost 5 bases, leaving 5 bases of the junction unmatched. The CDR3 is made up of 14 amino acids. The CDR3 region is CASSLTSGKDEQFF. As DNA, the CDR3 is TGTGCCAGCAGCCTGACTAGCGGGAAGGATGAGCAGTTCTTC.

The V call is TRBV14, the J call TRBJ2-7; 10 nucleotides line up with TRBD1. CDR3 length equals 15 residues. Germline V gene lookup returns CDR1 SGHDN and CDR2 FVKESK. After removal of 2 bases from V and 2 bases from J, the junction contained 3 bases not matched to a gene. The CDR3, as DNA: TGTGCCAGCAGCCAACCGGGACAGGGGACCTACGAGCAGTACTTC. Amino acids: CASSQPGQGTYEQYF.

The genes are TRBV28 and TRBJ2-7; D remains unclear. Trimming took off 5 bases at V and 3 bases at J, with 14 bases between the two ends. Germline V gene sequence: CDR1 MDHEN, CDR2 SYDVKM. The CDR3 runs to 14 residues. The DNA for the CDR3 is TGTGCCAGCAGTCCCCCCGGGTTGAGCTACGAGCAGTACGTC. It specifies CASSPPGLSYEQYV.

This chain connects TRBV25-1 to TRBJ1-2, with 9 bases matching TRBD1. Trimming removed 5 bases from V and 4 bases from J; junction bases left unmatched: 8. The CDR3 runs 15 residues. Germline assignment: CDR1 MGHDK and CDR2 SYGVNS. The chain's CDR3 is CASSRTGGSGYGYTF. The CDR3 nucleotides are TGTGCCAGCAGTAGAACAGGGGGCTCAGGCTATGGCTACACCTTC.

This chain joins TRBV6-5 and TRBJ2-2; 7 nucleotides match TRBD2. V lost 6 bases, J lost 5 bases, and 6 bases stayed unmatched. Germline CDR1 and CDR2: MNHEY and SVGAGI. The CDR3 covers 14 residues. The CDR3 DNA follows: TGTGCCAGCAGCAAATGGGAGGGGACCGGGGAGCTGTTTTTT. Protein product: CASSKWEGTGELFF.

In this sample, this clone turned up once. The genes are TRBV5-1 and TRBJ1-4; 7 bases fit TRBD1. Unmatched junction bases numbered 2, after V lost 3 bases and J lost 3 bases. Looked up from germline, CDR1 is SGHRS and CDR2 is YFSETQ. CDR3 length equals 14 residues. CDR3 loop: CASSSGGSNEKLFF. CDR3 nucleotide sequence: TGCGCCAGCAGCTCAGGGGGTTCTAATGAAAAACTGTTTTTT. The full variable domain, rest sourced from reference TRBV5-1 and TRBJ1-4, is KAGVTQTPRYLIKTRGQQVTLSCSPISGHRSVSWYQQTPGQGLQFLFEYFSETQRNKGNFPGRFSGRQFSNSRSEMNVSTLELGDSALYLCASSSGGSNEKLFFGSGTQLSVL.

The table lists this clone with a count of one. The chain is built from TRBV25-1 and TRBJ2-1; TRBD2 aligns across 9 bases. CDR1 MGHDK and CDR2 SYGVNS come from the germline V gene. V shed 5 bases, J shed 3 bases, and the junction held 11 bases outside the gene matches. The CDR3 runs to 17 residues. This CDR3 reads CASSKPLQAGGYNEQFF. CDR3 bases: TGTGCCAGCAGTAAACCCCTCCAAGCGGGAGGCTACAATGAGCAGTTCTTC.

This sequence joins TRBV7-2 and TRBJ1-3; possible D gene TRBD1, 6 bases. The CDR3 covers 16 residues. V dropped 5 bases and J dropped 2 bases, with 16 bases sitting between them. Germline CDR1 and CDR2: SGHTA and FQGNSA. The CDR3 DNA reads TGTGCCAGCAGCCCCTACACAGGGATCGCTGGAAACACCATATATTTT. Encoded protein: CASSPYTGIAGNTIYF.

This chain joins TRBV14 and TRBJ2-1; 7 bases match TRBD2. Germline V gives CDR1 SGHDN, CDR2 FVKESK. The CDR3 consists of 18 residues. Trimming removed 4 bases from V and 3 bases from J; junction bases left unmatched: 15. The CDR3, as DNA: TGTGCCAGCAGCCGAGGTATGAGCGGGAATTTTATCTACAATGAGCAGTTCTTC. It encodes CASSRGMSGNFIYNEQFF. The full variable domain, completed using reference TRBV14 and TRBJ2-1, is EAGVTQFPSHSVIEKGQTVTLRCDPISGHDNLYWYRRVMGKEIKFLLHFVKESKQDESGMPNNRFLAERTGGTYSTLKVQPAELEDSGVYFCASSRGMSGNFIYNEQFFGPGTRLTVL.

The count of this clone is one. The chain recombines TRBV28 with TRBJ2-6, with D hard to call. The germline gives CDR1 MDHEN, CDR2 SYDVKM. The CDR3 is 18 amino acids. The ends were cut back, 1 base at V and 0 bases at J, with 13 bases in the middle. This CDR3 is CASSLLGLAGSGANVLTF. In DNA, the CDR3 is TGTGCCAGCAGTTTATTGGGTCTGGCAGGCTCTGGGGCCAACGTCCTGACTTTC.

V gene TRBV28 combines with J gene TRBJ2-1; D perhaps matches TRBD1 (6 bases). Germline V gives CDR1 MDHEN, CDR2 SYDVKM. The CDR3 spans 16 residues. V lost 1 base and J lost 4, with 14 bases in between. The CDR3 sequence: CASSLSGQGGYNEQFF. The DNA for the CDR3 is TGTGCCAGCAGTTTATCAGGACAAGGGGGATACAATGAGCAGTTCTTC.

The rearrangement joins TRBV5-4 to TRBJ2-1; 9 bases are shared with TRBD1. Trimming took 2 bases from V and 3 from J; bases not matched to a gene: 3. The germline CDR1 and CDR2 sequences are SGHNT and YYREEE (reference sequence). This CDR3 is 15 amino acids long. CDR3 loop: CASSFDRGSYNEQFF. The CDR3 DNA follows: TGTGCCAGCAGCTTCGACAGGGGGAGCTACAATGAGCAGTTCTTC.

The chain uses TRBV30 and TRBJ2-4; the D gene is possibly TRBD2 (6 bases). The CDR3 spans 11 residues. The V gene lost 2 bases and the J gene lost 8 bases, with 7 bases spanning the gap. From germline, CDR1 is GTSNPN and CDR2 SVGIG (reference sequence). The CDR3 bases are TGTGCCTGGAGTTGGGGGGACATTCAGTACTTC. Translated: CAWSWGDIQYF.

V and J are TRBV18 and TRBJ1-5; a possible D gene is TRBD1 (5 bases). This CDR3 has 15 residues. The V and J ends lost 1 base and 0 bases respectively, with 7 bases between them. Germline CDR1 reads KGHSH; CDR2 reads LQKENI. CDR3: CASSPRRGSNQPQHF. Written as DNA, the CDR3 is TGTGCCAGCTCACCACGTAGGGGTAGCAATCAGCCCCAGCATTTT. Full variable domain (missing parts from reference TRBV18 and TRBJ1-5): NAGVMQNPRHLVRRRGQEARLRCSPMKGHSHVYWYRQLPEEGLKFMVYLQKENIIDESGMPKERFSAEFPKEGPSILRIQQVVRGDSAAYFCASSPRRGSNQPQHFGDGTRLSIL.